This note documents a single TCR beta chain sequence. The data stem from a study of T cell changes during pregnancy in multiple sclerosis. Measured with immunoSEQ multiplex PCR; TCRdb has only the in-frame clones, and not every one. The table records about 60,000 clones, about 92% of them present only once. V lost 3 bases and J lost 4, with 9 bases in between. This CDR3 region has 13 residues. The germline V gene has CDR1 SGHTA and CDR2 FQGTGA. The chain combines TRBV7-3 with TRBJ1-2; a possible D gene is TRBD1 (5 bases). This TCR came from a female donor with multiple sclerosis, enrolled in a pregnancy study. The input for sequencing was peripheral blood, taken in the first trimester of pregnancy. CDR3 protein: CASSFTGSYGYTF. The CDR3, as DNA: TGTGCCAGCAGCTTTACAGGCTCCTATGGCTACACCTTC.